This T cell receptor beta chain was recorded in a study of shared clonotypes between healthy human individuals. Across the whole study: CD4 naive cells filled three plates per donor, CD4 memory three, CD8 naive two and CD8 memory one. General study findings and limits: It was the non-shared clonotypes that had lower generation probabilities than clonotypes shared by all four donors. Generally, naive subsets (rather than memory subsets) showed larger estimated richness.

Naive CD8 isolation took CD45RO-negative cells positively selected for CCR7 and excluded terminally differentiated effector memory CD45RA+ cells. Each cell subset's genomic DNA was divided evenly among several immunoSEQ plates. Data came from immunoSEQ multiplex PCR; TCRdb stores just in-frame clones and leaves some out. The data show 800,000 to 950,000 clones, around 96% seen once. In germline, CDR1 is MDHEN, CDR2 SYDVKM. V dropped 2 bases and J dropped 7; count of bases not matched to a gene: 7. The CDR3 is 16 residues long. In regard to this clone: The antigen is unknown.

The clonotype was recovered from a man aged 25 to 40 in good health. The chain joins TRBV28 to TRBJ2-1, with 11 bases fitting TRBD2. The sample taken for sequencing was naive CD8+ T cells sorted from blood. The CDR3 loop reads CASSLRPSGRFNEQFF. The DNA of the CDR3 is TGTGCCAGCAGTTTAAGGCCTAGCGGGAGGTTTAATGAGCAGTTCTTC.